Listed here are 5 T cell receptor beta chains from one sample, sequenced in a study of early T cells in non-severe SARS-CoV-2 infection. TCRdb itself ran the 5' RACE reads through MiXCR, one entry per CDR3 protein. The data hold 95,000 to 150,000 distinct CDR3 sequences, with about 15% observed a single time. The sample was whole blood. The receptors were sampled from an adult who was a healthcare worker with PCR-confirmed SARS-CoV-2 infection or an uninfected control (not recorded which).

The chain combines TRBV4-1 with TRBJ2-7, with D perhaps being TRBD1 or TRBD2 (5 bases each). V shed 1 base and J shed 2 bases, with 12 bases lying between them. The CDR3 totals 15 residues. Germline V gives CDR1 MGHRA, CDR2 YSYEKL. The CDR3 protein is CASSQGLRGPYEQYF. In nucleotides, the CDR3 is TGCGCCAGCAGCCAAGGACTAAGGGGTCCCTACGAGCAGTACTTC.

This clonotype turned up a few times. The rearrangement uses TRBV12-3 or TRBV12-4 and TRBJ1-5, with D hard to call. V lost 7 bases, J lost 0 bases, and 10 bases lay in between. This CDR3 comprises 14 residues. The CDR3 loop reads CASTGPNSNQPQHF. The CDR3, as DNA: TGTGCCAGCACCGGGCCCAATAGCAATCAGCCCCAGCATTTT.

The J gene is TRBJ1-2, the V gene TRBV6-6, with D unresolved. This CDR3 is built from 12 residues. Germline-derived CDR1 and CDR2 are MNHNY and SVGAGI (reference sequence). V dropped 6 bases and J dropped 0 bases, with 5 bases sitting between them. CDR3 in DNA: TGTGCCAGCAGGGATACTAACTATGGCTACACCTTC. It specifies CASRDTNYGYTF.

This clonotype has just a few counts. The chain has TRBV27 and TRBJ1-1; a possible D gene is TRBD1 (6 bases). Trimming stripped 4 bases from V and 3 bases from J, with 15 bases between. Germline V gives CDR1 MNHEY, CDR2 SMNVEV (reference sequence). The CDR3 is 15 amino acids. CDR3 sequence (DNA): TGTGCCAGCAGTTCGCCCGGGACACCCTACACTGAAGCTTTCTTT. Translation: CASSSPGTPYTEAFF.

This clonotype was detected ten times or more. This sequence joins TRBV3-1 and TRBJ1-1; D not certain. Germline CDR1 and CDR2: LGHDT and YNNKEL (reference sequence). V lost 4 bases to trimming and J lost 1 base, with 7 bases between them. CDR3 length equals 13 residues. The CDR3 region is CASSPVWNTEAFF. CDR3 bases: TGTGCCAGCAGCCCGGTATGGAACACTGAAGCTTTCTTT.